Sequencing of this T cell receptor (beta chain) was carried out in a study of T cells after yellow fever vaccination. Study information: Fractions of low cell number were prepared using SMART-Seq v4 Ultra Low Input.

This clonotype was detected only a few times. The target antigen is unknown. UMIs were added to TCR cDNA along with a universal primer site when it was made by 5'RACE template switching. TCRdb analysed the 5' RACE reads with MiXCR anew, one entry per CDR3 protein. The profile covers approximately 550,000 distinct CDR3 sequences, with roughly 12% appearing a single time and around 15% taken by the ten largest. Study conclusions and caveats: FACS-sorted repertoires could contain abundant clonotypes contaminating from the bulk population. Most clones from primary vaccination resurfaced after the booster (under 97% CD4, over 75% CD8).

The source is a man younger than 45 who received the YFV17D yellow fever vaccine. Specimen: PBMCs, collected on the day of the yellow fever booster vaccination.

CDR3 bases: TGCAGCGCCGAAGAGGGTCCAGGGGGCCATGGCTACACCTTC. As protein: CSAEEGPGGHGYTF. The chain uses TRBV29-1 and TRBJ1-2; 8 positions match TRBD1. Germline loops: CDR1 SQVTM, CDR2 ANQGSEA. With 7 bases clipped from V and 6 bases from J, the junction kept 13 bases outside the gene matches. The CDR3 totals 14 residues.